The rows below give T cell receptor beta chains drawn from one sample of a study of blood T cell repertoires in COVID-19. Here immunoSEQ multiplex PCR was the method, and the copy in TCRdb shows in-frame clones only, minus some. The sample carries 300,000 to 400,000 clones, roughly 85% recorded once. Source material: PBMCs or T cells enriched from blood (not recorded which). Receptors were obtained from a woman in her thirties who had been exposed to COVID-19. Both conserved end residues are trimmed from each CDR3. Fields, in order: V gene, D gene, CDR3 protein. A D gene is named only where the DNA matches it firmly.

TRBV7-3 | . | ASSLTSAGDRNYGYT
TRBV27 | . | ASSFFGNEQY
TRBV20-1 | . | SAGLVYEQY
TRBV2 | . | ASSIDSFGYGYT
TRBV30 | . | AWGPPVEAF
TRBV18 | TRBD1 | ASSPGQVNQPQH
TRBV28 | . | ASSLGGRRNTKAF
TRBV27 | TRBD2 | ASSRRAGGFYEQY
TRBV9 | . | ASSVDRVPNSPLH
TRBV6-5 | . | ASSYSSRQGETQY
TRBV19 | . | ASNSQASGNTIY
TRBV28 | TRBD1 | ASSPGQISLTLH
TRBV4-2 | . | ASSQELAMATQY
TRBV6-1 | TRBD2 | ASSEGAGAYNEQF
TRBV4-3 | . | ASSQDVTASEAF
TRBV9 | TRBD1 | ASSVGTGGATNEKLF
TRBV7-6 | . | ASSSPPRMSTEAF
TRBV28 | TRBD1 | ASSSPGGALNTEAF
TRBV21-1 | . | ASSAGVSRGQPQH
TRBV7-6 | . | ASSLGAGPRGGELF
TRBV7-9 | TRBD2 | ASSPGLAGGAATQY
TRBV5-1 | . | ASSTTAGSDTQY
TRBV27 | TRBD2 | ASSSPGTSGGRETQY
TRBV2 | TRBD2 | ASTSGDSNTGELF
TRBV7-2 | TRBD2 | ASSHSSGTSNEQF
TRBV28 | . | ASSSLLLGAGYGYT
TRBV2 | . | ASSEAQLLMRQPQH
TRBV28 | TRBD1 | ASTPRTGLTDTQY
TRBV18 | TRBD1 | ASSPRDRAGGYT
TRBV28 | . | ASNSGGYGYT
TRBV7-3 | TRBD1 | ASSPDRQREAF
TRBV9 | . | ASSPDSHSNQPQH
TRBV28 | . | ASSRQVSSTDTQY
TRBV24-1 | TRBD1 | ATSDSSGTGNYEQY
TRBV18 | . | ASSRAGGTDTQY
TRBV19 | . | ASSIAGAEAF
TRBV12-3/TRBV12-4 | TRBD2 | ASTQTGGEQY
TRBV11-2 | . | ASSSASRIEAF
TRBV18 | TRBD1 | ASSPRQGVNEKLF
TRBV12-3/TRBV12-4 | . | ASREVHEQF
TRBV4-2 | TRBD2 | ASSQDFSGQSYEQY
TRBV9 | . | ASSVANHNEQF
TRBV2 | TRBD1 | ASSARGQSFGLAKNIQY
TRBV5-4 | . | ASSLDRVAYEQY
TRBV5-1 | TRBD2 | ASSLVGLAGGSSYNEQF
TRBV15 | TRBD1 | ATSTGTGIMNTEAF
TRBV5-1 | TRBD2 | ASSSGTSAYNEQF
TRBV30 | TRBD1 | AWSKRDRDINTIY
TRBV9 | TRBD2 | ASSVGEGTSGRNYEQY
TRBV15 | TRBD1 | ATSRLRRQGAAGNTIY
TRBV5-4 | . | ASSSFARNTEAF
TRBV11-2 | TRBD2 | ASSSSGGRYEQY
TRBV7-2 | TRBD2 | ASSSGLASETQY
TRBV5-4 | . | ASFPQKGAGANTEAF
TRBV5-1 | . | ASSTGLGTEAF
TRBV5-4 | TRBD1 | ASSIQGANYGYT
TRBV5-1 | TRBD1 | ASSEGTGWEQY
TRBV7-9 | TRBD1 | ASSSGTDTSYEQY
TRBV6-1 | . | ASSEWALSASKFPYEQY
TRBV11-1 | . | ASSLVFDWKTEQF